This TCR beta chain was identified in a study of cytomegalovirus exposure and HLA in healthy donors. For the study at large: In terms of ancestry, the Caucasian-associated cluster contained 81% of the approximately 430 genotyped donors. Study-wide results and limits: A later analysis showed TCR association rates differing by HLA locus, peaking at DRB1 and lowest at HLA-C.

This CDR3 has 14 amino acids. V lost 0 bases and J lost 5; bases outside the gene matches: 1. Germline-derived CDR1 and CDR2 are PRHDT and FYEKMQ (reference sequence). As for this clone: The antigen is not known.

PCR amplification relied on 60 Vbeta primers (plus 13 Jbeta primers). Clones were sequenced by immunoSEQ multiplex PCR, and TCRdb holds only the in-frame ones, with some missing. Here the sample spans about 55,000 clones, more than 65% being singletons. Healthy people donating bone marrow made up the donors. This sequence joins TRBV13 and TRBJ2-7, with 10 bases aligning to TRBD1. The source material was PBMCs. This TCR was recovered from a man in his forties in good health and CMV-seropositive. The DNA of the CDR3 is TGTGCCAGCAGCTTAGGGGGACAGGGGAACGAGCAGTACTTC. Protein sequence: CASSLGGQGNEQYF.